The count of the clone carrying this T cell receptor beta chain is one. This sample is drawn from a study of Ad26.COV2.S vaccination and SARS-CoV-2 variants. Data came from immunoSEQ multiplex PCR; TCRdb stores just in-frame clones and leaves some out. The data show roughly 400,000 clones, approximately 92% seen once. Treatment defined: 15 to 20 received Ad26.COV2.S at low or high dose, single or two shots; a few received placebo; per-sample allocation not given. Material that was analyzed had been drawn on day 63 after the first vaccine or placebo injection. The V end was cut by 2 bases, the J end by 2 bases, with 26 bases between. From germline, CDR1 is MNHEY and CDR2 SVGEGT. This CDR3 comprises 20 residues.

The specimen was peripheral blood, collected in a trial of Ad26.COV2.S vaccine versus placebo. This chain joins TRBV6-2 or TRBV6-3 and TRBJ2-3; TRBD2 might be the D (5 bases). The receptor was isolated from a person aged 18-60 years who received the Ad26.COV2.S COVID-19 vaccine or a placebo. Here the CDR3 DNA reads TGTGCCAGCAGTTACAATCCCTGGTGGCCCGAGGGTCTAATCACAGATACGCAGTATTTT. Translation: CASSYNPWWPEGLITDTQYF.